These 9 T cell receptor beta chains share one sample of origin, sequenced in a study of blood T cell repertoires in COVID-19. Profiled with immunoSEQ multiplex PCR; TCRdb holds only in-frame clones, not every one. The sample lists about 210,000 clones, roughly 85% occurring once. The sample consisted of peripheral blood. The receptors were gathered from a woman aged 70-85 years with COVID-19, enrolled during active disease.

The chain recombines TRBV5-1 with TRBJ2-7, with a weak D call TRBD1 (6 bases). Germline lookup yields CDR1 SGHRS and CDR2 YFSETQ. V lost 2 bases, J lost 2 bases, and 8 bases lay in between. The CDR3 loop spans 13 amino acids. CDR3 nucleotides: TGCGCCAGCAGCTTCAGGGGAACCTACGAGCAGTACTTC. Protein: CASSFRGTYEQYF.

The chain recombines TRBV3-1 (or the pseudogene TRBV3-2) with TRBJ1-1; D is possibly TRBD1 (5 bases). This CDR3 spans 14 amino acids. V was clipped by 1 base and J by 5 bases, with 11 bases between them. The germline CDR1 and CDR2 sequences are LGHDT and YNNKEL (reference sequence). CDR3 residues: CASSQAGRVTEAFF. CDR3 coding DNA: TGTGCCAGCAGCCAAGCCGGCAGGGTGACTGAAGCTTTCTTT.

V gene TRBV3-1 (or the pseudogene TRBV3-2) combines with J gene TRBJ1-2, with 8 nucleotides matching TRBD1. The CDR3 sequence is 15 residues long. Per the germline V gene, CDR1 is LGHDT and CDR2 is YNNKEL (reference sequence). With V trimmed by 5 bases and J by 5 bases, 10 bases remained unmatched. The CDR3 nucleotides are TGTGCCAGCAGCTCCACAGGGGGGCCAGGGTATGGCTACACCTTC. Protein: CASSSTGGPGYGYTF.

The gene calls are TRBV3-1 (or the pseudogene TRBV3-2) and TRBJ2-3; 7 nucleotides agree with TRBD2. The CDR3 is 15 amino acids. V dropped 4 bases and J dropped 4; count of bases not matched to a gene: 8. Germline CDR1 reads LGHDT; CDR2 reads YNNKEL (reference sequence). The CDR3 loop reads CASSLRTRGADTQYF. In nucleotides, the CDR3 is TGTGCCAGCAGCCTCCGGACTAGAGGGGCAGATACGCAGTATTTT.

This clone was seen a single time. The CDR3 is CASSSPGGGGTSYEQYF. Written as DNA, the CDR3 is TGTGCCAGCAGCTCCCCGGGAGGGGGAGGTACGTCCTACGAGCAGTACTTC. The chain has TRBV7-8 and TRBJ2-7, with TRBD2 matching 8 bases. CDR1 is SGHVS and CDR2 is FQNEAQ in the germline V gene. J was trimmed by 1 base and V by 4 bases; bases with no gene match: 12. The CDR3 sequence is 17 residues long.

The chain is built from TRBV10-3 and TRBJ2-1; 12 bases line up with TRBD2. This CDR3 contains 17 residues. The V and J ends lost 3 bases and 5 bases, in that order; junction bases with no gene match: 8. Germline values: CDR1 ENHRY, CDR2 SYGVKD. CDR3 residues: CAISDLLAGGPNNEQFF. The CDR3 region has the DNA TGTGCCATCAGTGACCTGCTAGCGGGAGGGCCAAACAATGAGCAGTTCTTC.

The CDR3 nucleotides read TGTGCCAGTAGTAAATTATCCGGGACAGGGGACACTGAAGCTTTCTTT. Translation gives CASSKLSGTGDTEAFF. The rearrangement uses TRBV19 and TRBJ1-1; TRBD1 aligns across 10 bases. V lost 4 bases to trimming and J lost 3 bases; unmatched junction nucleotides: 8. Per germline, CDR1 LNHDA and CDR2 SQIVND (reference sequence). The CDR3 spans 16 residues.

This chain joins TRBV7-2 and TRBJ1-3; no firm D call. Germline V lookup: CDR1 SGHTA, CDR2 FQGNSA. The V end lost 5 bases, the J end lost 3 bases, and 8 bases lay between the germline ends. This CDR3 has 13 residues. In DNA, the CDR3 is TGTGCCAGCAGCAACCGGGATGGAAACACCATATATTTT. The encoded protein is CASSNRDGNTIYF.

The gene calls are TRBV1 and TRBJ1-6; the table's D gene call, TRBD1, was not cross checked with the DNA. TRBV1 is a known pseudogene. CDR3 length equals 19 residues. The DNA for the CDR3 is TGCACCAGCAGCCCGCCGTCGGGCAGGGGGTGCGCGGATAATTCACCCCTCCACTTT. As protein: CTSSPPSGRGCADNSPLHF.